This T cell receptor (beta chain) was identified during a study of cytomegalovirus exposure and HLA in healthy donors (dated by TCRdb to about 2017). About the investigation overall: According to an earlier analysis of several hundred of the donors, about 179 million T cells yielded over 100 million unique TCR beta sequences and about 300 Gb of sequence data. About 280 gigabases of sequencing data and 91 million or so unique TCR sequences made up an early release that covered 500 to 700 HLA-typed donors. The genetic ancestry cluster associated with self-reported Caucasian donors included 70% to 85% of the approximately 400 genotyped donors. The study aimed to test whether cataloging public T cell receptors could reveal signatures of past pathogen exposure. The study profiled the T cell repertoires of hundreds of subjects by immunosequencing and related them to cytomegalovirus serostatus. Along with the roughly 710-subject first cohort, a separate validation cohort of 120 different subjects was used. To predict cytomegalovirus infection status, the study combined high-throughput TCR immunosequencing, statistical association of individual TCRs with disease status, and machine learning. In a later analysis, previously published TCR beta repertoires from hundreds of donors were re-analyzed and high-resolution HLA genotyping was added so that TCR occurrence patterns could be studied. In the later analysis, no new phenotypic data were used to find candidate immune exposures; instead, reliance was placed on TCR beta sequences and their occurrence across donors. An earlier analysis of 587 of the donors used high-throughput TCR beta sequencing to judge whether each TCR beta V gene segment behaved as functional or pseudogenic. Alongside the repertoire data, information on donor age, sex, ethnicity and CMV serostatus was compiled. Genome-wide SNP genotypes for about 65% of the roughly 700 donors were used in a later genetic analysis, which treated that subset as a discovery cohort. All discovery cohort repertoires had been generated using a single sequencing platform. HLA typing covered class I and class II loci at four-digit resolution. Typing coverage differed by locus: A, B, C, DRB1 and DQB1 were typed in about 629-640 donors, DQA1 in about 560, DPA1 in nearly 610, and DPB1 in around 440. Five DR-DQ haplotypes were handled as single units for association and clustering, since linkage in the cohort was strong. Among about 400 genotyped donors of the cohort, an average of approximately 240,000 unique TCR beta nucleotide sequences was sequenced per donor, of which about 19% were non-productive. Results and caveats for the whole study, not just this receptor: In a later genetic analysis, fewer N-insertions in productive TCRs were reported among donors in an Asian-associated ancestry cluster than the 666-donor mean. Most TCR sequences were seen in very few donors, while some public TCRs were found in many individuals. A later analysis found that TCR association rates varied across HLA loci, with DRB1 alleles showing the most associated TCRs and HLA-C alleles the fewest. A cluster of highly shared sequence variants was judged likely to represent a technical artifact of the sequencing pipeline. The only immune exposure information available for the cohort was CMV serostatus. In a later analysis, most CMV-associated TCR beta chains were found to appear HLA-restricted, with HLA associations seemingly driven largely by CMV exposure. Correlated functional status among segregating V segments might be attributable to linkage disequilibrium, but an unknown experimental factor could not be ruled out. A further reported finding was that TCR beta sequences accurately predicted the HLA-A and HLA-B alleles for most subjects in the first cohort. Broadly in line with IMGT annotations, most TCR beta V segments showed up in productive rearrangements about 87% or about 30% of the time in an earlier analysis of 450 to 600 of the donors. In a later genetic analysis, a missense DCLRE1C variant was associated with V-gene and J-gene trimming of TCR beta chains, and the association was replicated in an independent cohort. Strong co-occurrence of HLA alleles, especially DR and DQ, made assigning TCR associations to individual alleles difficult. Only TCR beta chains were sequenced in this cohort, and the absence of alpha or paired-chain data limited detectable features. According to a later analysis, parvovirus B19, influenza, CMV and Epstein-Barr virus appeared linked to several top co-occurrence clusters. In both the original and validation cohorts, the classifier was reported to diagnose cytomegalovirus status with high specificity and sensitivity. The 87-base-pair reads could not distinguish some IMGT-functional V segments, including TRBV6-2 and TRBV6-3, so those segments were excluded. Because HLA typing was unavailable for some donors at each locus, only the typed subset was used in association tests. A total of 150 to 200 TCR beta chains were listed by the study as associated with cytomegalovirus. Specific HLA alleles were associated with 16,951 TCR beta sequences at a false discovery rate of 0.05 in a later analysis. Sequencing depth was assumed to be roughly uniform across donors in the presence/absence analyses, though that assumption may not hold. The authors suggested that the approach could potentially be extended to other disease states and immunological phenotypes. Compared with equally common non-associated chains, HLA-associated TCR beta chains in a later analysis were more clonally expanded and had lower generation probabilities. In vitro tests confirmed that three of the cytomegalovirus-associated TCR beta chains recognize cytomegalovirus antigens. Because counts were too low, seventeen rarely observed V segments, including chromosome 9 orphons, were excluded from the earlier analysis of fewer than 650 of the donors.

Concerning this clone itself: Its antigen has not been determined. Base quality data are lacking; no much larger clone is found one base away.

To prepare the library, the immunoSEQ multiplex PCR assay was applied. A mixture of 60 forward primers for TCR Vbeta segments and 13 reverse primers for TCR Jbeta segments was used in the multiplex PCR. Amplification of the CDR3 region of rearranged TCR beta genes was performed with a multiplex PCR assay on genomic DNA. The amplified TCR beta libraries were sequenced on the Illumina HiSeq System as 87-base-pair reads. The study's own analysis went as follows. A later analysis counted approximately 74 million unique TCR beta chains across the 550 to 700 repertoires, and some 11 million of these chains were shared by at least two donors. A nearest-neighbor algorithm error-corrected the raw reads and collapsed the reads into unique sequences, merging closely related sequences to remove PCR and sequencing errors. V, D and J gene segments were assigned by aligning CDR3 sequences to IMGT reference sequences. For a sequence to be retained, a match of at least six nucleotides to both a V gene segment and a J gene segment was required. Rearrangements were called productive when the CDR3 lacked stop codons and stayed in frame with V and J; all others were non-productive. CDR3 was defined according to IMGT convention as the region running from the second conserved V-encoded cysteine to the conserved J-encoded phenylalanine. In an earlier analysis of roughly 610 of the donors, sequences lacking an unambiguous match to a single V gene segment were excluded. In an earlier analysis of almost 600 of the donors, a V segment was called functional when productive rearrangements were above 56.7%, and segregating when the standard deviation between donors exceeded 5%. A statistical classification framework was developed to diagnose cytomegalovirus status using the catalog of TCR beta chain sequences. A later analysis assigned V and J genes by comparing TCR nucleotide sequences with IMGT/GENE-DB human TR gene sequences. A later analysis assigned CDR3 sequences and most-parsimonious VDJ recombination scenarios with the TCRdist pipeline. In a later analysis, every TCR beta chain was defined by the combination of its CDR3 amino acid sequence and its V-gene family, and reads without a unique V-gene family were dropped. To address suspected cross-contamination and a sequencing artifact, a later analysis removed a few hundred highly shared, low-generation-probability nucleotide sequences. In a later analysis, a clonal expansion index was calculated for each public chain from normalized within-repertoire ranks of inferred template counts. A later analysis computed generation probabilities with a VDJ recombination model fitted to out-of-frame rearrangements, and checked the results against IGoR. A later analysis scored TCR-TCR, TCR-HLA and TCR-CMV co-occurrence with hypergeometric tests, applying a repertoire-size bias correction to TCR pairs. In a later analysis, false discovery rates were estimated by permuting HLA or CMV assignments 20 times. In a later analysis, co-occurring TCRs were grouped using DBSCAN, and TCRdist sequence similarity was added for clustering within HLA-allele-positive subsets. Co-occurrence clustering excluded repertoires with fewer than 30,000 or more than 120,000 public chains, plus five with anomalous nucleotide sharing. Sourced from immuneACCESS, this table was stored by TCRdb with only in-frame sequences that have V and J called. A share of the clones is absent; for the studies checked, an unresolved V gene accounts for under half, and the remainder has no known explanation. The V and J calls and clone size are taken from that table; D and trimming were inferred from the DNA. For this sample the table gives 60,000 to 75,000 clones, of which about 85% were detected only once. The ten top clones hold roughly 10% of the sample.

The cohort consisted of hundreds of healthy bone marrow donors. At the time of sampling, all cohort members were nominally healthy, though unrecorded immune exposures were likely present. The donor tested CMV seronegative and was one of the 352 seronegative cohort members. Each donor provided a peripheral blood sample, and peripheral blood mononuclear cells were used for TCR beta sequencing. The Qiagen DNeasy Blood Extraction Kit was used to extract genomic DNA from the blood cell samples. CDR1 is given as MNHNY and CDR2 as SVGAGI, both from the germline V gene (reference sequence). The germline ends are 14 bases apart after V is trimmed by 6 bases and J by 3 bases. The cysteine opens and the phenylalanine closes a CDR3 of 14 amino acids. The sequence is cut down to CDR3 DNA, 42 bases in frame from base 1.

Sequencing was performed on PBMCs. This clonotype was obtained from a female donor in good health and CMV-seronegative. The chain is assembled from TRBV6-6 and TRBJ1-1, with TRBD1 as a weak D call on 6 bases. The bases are TGTGCCAGCAGAGACGGGGGGCGCGACACTGAAGCTTTCTTT. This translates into CASRDGGRDTEAFF.